The entry below describes one T cell receptor beta chain. Its antigen is as yet unknown. cDNA came from about 0.5 to 1 ug RNA primed by random hexamers. A multiplex approach, immunoSEQ multiplex PCR, amplified TCR beta CDR3 across 54 Vbeta and 13 Jbeta. One entry per CDR3 protein results from TCRdb running MiXCR on the immunoSEQ multiplex PCR reads. The sample comprises hundreds of thousands of distinct CDR3 sequences, approximately 89% of which are singletons, and roughly 0.2% rests with the top ten. The CDR3 is 16 amino acids. Germline CDR1 reads MNHEY; CDR2 reads SMNVEV (reference sequence). V was trimmed by 10 bases and J by 0 bases, leaving 21 bases between them. From blood CD8+ and CD4+ T cells, TCR beta sequences were generated. This sample stems from a study of CD8 T cells in Susac syndrome. Study-wide findings and caveats: TCR sequencing and HLA analysis covered a relatively small number of individuals.

Sequences were obtained from CD8+ T cells from PBMCs. This chain uses TRBV27 with TRBJ1-2; D unresolved. The clonotype comes from a human donor with multiple sclerosis. DNA for the CDR3: TGTGCCACCTCGCCGGGGATGAGTCCGTCTAACTATGGCTACACCTTC. This codes for CATSPGMSPSNYGYTF.